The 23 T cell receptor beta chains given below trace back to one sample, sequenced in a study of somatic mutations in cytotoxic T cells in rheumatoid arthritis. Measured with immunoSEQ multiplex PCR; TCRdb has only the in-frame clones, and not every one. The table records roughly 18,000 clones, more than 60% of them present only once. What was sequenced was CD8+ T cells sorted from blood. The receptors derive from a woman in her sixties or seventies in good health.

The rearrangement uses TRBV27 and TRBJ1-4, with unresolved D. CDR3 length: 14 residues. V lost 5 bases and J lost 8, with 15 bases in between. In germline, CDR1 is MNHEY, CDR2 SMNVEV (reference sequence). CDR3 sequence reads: CASSPDTIGEKLFF. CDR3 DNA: TGTGCCAGCAGTCCCGACACTATCGGGGAAAAACTGTTTTTT.

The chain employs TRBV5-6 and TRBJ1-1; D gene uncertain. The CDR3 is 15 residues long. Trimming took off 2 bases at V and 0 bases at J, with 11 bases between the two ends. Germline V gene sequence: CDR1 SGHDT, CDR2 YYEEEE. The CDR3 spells CASSFWRAVNTEAFF. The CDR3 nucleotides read TGTGCCAGCAGCTTTTGGCGGGCGGTGAACACTGAAGCTTTCTTT.

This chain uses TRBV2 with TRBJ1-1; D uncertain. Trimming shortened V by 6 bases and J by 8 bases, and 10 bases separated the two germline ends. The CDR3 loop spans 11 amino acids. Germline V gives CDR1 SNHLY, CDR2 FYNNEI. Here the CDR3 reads CASRSGWEAFF. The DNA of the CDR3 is TGTGCCAGCAGATCGGGGTGGGAAGCTTTCTTT.

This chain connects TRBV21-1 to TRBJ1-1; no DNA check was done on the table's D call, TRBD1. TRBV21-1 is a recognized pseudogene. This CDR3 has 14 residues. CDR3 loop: CASSRTGTAIEAFF. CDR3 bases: TGTGCCAGCTCCCGGACAGGGACAGCCATTGAAGCTTTCTTT.

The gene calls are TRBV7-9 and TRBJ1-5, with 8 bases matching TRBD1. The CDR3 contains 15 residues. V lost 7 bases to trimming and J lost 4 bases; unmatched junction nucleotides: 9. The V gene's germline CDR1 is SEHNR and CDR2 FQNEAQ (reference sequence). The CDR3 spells CASTSSTGVNQPQHF. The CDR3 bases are TGTGCCAGCACCTCTTCGACAGGGGTGAATCAGCCCCAGCATTTT.

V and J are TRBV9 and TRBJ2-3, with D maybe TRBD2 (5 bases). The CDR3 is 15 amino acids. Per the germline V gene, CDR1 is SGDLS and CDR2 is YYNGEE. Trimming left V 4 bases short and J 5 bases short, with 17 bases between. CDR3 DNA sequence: TGTGCCAGCAGCCCGGGTGGGAGCGCGGGAGATACGCAGTATTTT. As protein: CASSPGGSAGDTQYF. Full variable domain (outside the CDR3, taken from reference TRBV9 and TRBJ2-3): DSGVTQTPKHLITATGQRVTLRCSPRSGDLSVYWYQQSLDQGLQFLIQYYNGEERAKGNILERFSAQQFPDLHSELNLSSLELGDSALYFCASSPGGSAGDTQYFGPGTRLTVL.

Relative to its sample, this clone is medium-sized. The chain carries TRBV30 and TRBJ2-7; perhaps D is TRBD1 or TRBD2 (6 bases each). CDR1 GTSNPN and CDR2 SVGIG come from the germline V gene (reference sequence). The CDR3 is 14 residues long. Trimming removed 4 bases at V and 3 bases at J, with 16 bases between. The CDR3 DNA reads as TGTGCCTGGACCCGAGGGGGGACCTACTACGAGCAGTACTTC. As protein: CAWTRGGTYYEQYF.

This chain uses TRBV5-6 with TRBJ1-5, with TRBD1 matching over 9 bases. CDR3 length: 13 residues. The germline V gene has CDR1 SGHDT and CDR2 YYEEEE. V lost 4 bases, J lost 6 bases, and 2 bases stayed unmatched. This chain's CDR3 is CASSTGGGQPQHF. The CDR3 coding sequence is TGTGCCAGCAGCACAGGGGGCGGTCAGCCCCAGCATTTT. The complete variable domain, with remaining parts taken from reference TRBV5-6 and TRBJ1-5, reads DAGVTQSPTHLIKTRGQQVTLRCSPKSGHDTVSWYQQALGQGPQFIFQYYEEEERQRGNFPDRFSGHQFPNYSSELNVNALLLGDSALYLCASSTGGGQPQHFGDGTRLSIL.

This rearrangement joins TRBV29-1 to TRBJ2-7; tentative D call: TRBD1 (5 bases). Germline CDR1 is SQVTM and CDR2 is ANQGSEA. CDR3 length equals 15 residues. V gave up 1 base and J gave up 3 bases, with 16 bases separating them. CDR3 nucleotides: TGCAGCGTTGAAGGTTTAAGGGGTGGTAACTACGAGCAGTACTTC. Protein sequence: CSVEGLRGGNYEQYF.

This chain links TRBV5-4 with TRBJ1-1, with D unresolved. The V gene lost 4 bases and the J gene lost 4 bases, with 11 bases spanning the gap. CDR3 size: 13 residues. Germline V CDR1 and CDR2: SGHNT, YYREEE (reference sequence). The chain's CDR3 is CASSGASPTEAFF. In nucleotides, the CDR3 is TGTGCCAGCAGCGGAGCGAGTCCCACTGAAGCTTTCTTT.

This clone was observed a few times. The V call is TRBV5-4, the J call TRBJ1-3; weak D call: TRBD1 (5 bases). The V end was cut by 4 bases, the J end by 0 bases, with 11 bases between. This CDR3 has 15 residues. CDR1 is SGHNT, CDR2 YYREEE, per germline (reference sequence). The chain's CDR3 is CASSPLGDSGNTIYF. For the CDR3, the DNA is TGTGCCAGCAGCCCTCTGGGGGACTCTGGAAACACCATATATTTT. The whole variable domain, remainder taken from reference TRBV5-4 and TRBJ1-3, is ETGVTQSPTHLIKTRGQQVTLRCSSQSGHNTVSWYQQALGQGPQFIFQYYREEENGRGNFPPRFSGLQFPNYSSELNVNALELDDSALYLCASSPLGDSGNTIYFGEGSWLTVV.

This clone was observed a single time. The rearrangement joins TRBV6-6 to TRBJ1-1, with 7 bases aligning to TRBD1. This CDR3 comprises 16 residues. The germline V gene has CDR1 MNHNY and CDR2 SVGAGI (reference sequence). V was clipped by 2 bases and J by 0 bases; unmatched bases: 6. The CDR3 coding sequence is TGTGCCAGCAGTTACCGGGCAGGGGGGATGAACACTGAAGCTTTCTTT. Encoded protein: CASSYRAGGMNTEAFF.

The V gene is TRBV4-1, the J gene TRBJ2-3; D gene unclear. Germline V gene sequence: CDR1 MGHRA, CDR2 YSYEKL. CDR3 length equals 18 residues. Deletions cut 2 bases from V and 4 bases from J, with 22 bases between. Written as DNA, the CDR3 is TGCGCCAGCAGCCAATACCCCCTACGTCTAGTTGTCGCAGATACGCAGTATTTT. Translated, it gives CASSQYPLRLVVADTQYF.

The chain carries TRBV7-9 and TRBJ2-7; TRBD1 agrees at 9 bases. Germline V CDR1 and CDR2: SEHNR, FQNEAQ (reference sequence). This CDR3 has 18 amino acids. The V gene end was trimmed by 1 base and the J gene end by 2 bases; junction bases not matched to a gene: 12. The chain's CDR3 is CASSLGFRTGEAPYEQYF. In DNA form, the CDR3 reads TGTGCCAGCAGCTTAGGGTTCCGGACAGGGGAGGCCCCCTACGAGCAGTACTTC.

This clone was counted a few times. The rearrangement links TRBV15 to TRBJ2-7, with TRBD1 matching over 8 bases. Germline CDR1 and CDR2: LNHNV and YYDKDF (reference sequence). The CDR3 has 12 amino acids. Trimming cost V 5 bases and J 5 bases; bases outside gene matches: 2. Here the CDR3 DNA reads TGTGCCACCAGCTGGACAGGGAACGAGCAGTACTTC. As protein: CATSWTGNEQYF.

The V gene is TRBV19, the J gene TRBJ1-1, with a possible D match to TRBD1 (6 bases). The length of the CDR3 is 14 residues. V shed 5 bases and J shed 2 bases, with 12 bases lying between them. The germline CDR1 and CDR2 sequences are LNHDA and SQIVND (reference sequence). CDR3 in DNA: TGTGCCAGTAGTGGCTACAGGGCAAACACTGAAGCTTTCTTT. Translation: CASSGYRANTEAFF.

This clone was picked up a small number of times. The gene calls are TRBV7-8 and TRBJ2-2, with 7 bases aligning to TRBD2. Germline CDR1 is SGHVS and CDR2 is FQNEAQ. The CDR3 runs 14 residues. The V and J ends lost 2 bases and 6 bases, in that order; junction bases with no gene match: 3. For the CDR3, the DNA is TGTGCCAGCAGCTTAACGGGGAGGGCCGGGGAGCTGTTTTTT. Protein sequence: CASSLTGRAGELFF.

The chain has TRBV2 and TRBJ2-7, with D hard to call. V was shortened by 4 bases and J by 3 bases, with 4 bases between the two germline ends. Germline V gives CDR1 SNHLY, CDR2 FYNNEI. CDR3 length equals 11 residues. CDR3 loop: CASSGNYEQYF. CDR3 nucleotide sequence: TGTGCCAGCAGTGGGAACTACGAGCAGTACTTC.

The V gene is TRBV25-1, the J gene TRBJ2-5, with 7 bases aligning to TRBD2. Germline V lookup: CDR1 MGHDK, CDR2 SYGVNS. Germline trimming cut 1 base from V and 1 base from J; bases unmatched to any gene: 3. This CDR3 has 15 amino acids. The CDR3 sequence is CASSEFAGVQETQYF. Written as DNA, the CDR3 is TGTGCCAGCAGTGAATTTGCGGGAGTCCAAGAGACCCAGTACTTC.

The CDR3 nucleotides are TGTGCCAGCAGTGAATGGGTTTTGAGCACAGATACGCAGTATTTT. It codes for CASSEWVLSTDTQYF. The chain links TRBV2 to TRBJ2-3; the D is unclear. The CDR3 runs 15 residues. V lost 2 bases to trimming and J lost 0 bases, with 9 bases between them. The germline CDR1 and CDR2 sequences are SNHLY and FYNNEI.

CDR3: CASSVGLAGEFNEQFF. The CDR3 nucleotides are TGTGCCAGCAGCGTAGGACTAGCGGGAGAGTTCAATGAGCAGTTCTTC. This sequence joins TRBV9 and TRBJ2-1; TRBD2 matches 12 bases. This CDR3 region has 16 residues. The junction had 4 bases not matched to a gene; V was cut back by 0 bases and J by 6 bases. Germline V gene lookup returns CDR1 SGDLS and CDR2 YYNGEE.

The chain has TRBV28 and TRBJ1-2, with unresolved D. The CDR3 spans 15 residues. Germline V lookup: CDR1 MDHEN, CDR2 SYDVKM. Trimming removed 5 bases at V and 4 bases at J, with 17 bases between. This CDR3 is CASSPFRERIYGYTF. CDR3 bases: TGTGCCAGCAGTCCCTTCCGGGAGCGGATCTATGGCTACACCTTC.

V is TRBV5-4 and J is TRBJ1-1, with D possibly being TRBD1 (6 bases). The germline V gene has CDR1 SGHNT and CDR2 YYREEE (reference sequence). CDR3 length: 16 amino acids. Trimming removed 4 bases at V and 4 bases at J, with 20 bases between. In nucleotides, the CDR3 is TGTGCCAGCAGCCCGGGAGGTCAGGGGATGGGCACTGAAGCTTTCTTT. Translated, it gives CASSPGGQGMGTEAFF.